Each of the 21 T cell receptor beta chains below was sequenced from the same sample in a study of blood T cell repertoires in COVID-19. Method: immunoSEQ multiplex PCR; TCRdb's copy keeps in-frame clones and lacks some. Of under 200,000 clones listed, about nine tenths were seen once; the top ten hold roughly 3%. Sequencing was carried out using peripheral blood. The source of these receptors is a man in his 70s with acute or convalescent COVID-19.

CDR3 bases: TGTGCCAGCAGAATGGCAGGGCTGAATCAGCCCCAGCATTTT. It yields the protein CASRMAGLNQPQHF. V gene TRBV27 combines with J gene TRBJ1-5, with TRBD1 as a possible D gene (5 bases). V was cut by 6 bases and J by 4 bases, with 13 bases left in between. The CDR3 extends over 14 amino acids. Germline V lookup: CDR1 MNHEY, CDR2 SMNVEV (reference sequence).

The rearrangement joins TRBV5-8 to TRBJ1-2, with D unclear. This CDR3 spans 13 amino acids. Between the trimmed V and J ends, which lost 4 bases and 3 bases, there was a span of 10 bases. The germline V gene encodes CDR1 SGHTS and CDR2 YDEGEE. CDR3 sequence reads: CASSLPPYYGYTF. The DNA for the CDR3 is TGTGCCAGCAGCCTCCCTCCGTACTATGGCTACACCTTC.

CDR3 amino acids: CASSLTGTRTDTQYF. DNA of the CDR3: TGCGCCAGCAGCCTGACAGGGACTCGCACAGATACGCAGTATTTT. This chain joins TRBV5-1 and TRBJ2-3; TRBD1 is a possible D gene (7 bases). The CDR3 extends over 15 amino acids. Germline CDR1 is SGHRS and CDR2 is YFSETQ. V dropped 4 bases and J dropped 1 base, with 13 bases sitting between them.

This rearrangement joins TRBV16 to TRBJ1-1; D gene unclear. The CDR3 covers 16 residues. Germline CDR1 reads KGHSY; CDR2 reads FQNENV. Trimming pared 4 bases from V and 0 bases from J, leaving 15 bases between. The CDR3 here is CASSRRGSSMNTEAFF. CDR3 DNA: TGTGCCAGCAGCCGGCGAGGCAGTTCCATGAACACTGAAGCTTTCTTT.

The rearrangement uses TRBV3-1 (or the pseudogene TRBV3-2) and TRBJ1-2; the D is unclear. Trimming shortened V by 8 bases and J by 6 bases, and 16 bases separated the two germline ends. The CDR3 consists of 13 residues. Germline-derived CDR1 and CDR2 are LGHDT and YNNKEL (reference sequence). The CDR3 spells CASRHGDGNGYTF. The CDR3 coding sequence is TGTGCCAGCCGGCATGGCGACGGGAATGGCTACACCTTC.

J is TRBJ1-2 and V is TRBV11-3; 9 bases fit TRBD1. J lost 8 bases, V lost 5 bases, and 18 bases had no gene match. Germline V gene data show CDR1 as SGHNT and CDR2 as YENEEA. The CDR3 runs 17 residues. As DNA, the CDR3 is TGTGCCAGCAGCCCGGCCCACAAGCGACAGGGGGTCCGGGGCTACACCTTC. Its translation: CASSPAHKRQGVRGYTF. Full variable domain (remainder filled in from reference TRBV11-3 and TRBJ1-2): EAGVVQSPRYKIIEKKQPVAFWCNPISGHNTLYWYLQNLGQGPELLIRYENEEAVDDSQLPKDRFSAERLKGVDSTLKIQPAELGDSAVYLCASSPAHKRQGVRGYTFGSGTRLTVV.

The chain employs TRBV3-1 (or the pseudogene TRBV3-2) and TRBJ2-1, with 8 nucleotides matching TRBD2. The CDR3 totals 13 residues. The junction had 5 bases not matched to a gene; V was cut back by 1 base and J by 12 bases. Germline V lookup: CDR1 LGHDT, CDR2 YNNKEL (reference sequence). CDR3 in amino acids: CASSQGLALGQFF. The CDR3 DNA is TGTGCCAGCAGCCAAGGACTAGCGCTTGGGCAGTTCTTC.

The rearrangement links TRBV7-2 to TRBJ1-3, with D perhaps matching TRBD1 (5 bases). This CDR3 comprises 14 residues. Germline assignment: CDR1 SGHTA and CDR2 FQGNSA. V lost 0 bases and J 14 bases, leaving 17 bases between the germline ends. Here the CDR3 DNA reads TGTGCCAGCAGCTTAGCCCGGCAGGGTGCTCATGTATATTTT. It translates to CASSLARQGAHVYF.

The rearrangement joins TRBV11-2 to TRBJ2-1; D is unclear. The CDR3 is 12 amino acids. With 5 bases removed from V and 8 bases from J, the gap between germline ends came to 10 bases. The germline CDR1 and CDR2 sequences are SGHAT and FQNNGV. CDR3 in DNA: TGTGCCAGCAGCCGAGGTCCGGATGAGCAGTTCTTC. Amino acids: CASSRGPDEQFF.

Here the CDR3 DNA reads TGCGCCAGCAGCTTCGGGGGGGAGACCCAGTACTTC. Translation: CASSFGGETQYF. This rearrangement joins TRBV5-1 to TRBJ2-5; 7 nucleotides agree with TRBD2. Losses at the gene ends were 2 bases for V and 5 bases for J; bases not matched to a gene: 0. This CDR3 is 12 amino acids long. Germline-derived CDR1 and CDR2 are SGHRS and YFSETQ.

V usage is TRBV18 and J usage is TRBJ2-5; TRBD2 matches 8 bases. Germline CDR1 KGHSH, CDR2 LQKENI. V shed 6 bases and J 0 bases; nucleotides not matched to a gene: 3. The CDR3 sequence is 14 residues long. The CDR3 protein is CASSGTRNQETQYF. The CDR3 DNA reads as TGTGCCAGCTCTGGGACTAGAAACCAAGAGACCCAGTACTTC.

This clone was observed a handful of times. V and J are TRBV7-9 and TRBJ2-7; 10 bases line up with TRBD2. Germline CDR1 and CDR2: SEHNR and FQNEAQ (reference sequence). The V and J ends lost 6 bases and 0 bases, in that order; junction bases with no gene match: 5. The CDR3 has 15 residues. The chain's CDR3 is CASSTLAGLSYEQYF. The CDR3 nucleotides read TGTGCCAGCAGTACACTAGCGGGGCTCTCCTACGAGCAGTACTTC.

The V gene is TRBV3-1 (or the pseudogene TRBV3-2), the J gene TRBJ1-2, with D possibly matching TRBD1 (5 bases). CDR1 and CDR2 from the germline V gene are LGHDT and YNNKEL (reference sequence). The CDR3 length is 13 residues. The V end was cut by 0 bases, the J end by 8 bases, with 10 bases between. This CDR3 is CASSQDRGSGYTF. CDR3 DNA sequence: TGTGCCAGCAGCCAAGATAGGGGCTCCGGCTACACCTTC.

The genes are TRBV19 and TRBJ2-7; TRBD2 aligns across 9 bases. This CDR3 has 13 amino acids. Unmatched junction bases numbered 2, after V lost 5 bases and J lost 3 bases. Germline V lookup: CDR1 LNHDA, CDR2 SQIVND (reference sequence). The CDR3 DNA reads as TGTGCCAGTAGTTCGCGGGGGGGCTACGAGCAGTACTTC. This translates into CASSSRGGYEQYF.

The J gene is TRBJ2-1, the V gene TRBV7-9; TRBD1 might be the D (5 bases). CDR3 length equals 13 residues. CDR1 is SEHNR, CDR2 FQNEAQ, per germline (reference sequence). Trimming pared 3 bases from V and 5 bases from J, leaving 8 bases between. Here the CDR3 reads CASSLAGHNEQFF. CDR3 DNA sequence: TGTGCCAGCAGCTTGGCAGGGCACAATGAGCAGTTCTTC.

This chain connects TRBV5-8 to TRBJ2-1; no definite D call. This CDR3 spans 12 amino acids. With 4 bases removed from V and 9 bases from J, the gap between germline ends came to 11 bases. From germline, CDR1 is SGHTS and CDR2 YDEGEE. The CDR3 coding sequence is TGTGCCAGCAGCCCGAGAGAGGCTGAGCAGTTCTTC. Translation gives CASSPREAEQFF.

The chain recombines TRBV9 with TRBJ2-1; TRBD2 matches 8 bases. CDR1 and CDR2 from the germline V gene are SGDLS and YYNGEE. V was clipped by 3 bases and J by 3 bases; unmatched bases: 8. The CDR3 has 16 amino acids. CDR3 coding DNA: TGTGCCAGCAGCGGTTGGAGCGGGAGTTTCTACAATGAGCAGTTCTTC. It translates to CASSGWSGSFYNEQFF.

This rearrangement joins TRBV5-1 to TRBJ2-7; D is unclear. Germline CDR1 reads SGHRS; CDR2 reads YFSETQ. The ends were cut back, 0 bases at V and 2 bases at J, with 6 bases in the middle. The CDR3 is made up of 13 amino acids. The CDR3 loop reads CASSLGSTYEQYF. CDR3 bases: TGCGCCAGCAGCTTGGGATCTACCTACGAGCAGTACTTC.

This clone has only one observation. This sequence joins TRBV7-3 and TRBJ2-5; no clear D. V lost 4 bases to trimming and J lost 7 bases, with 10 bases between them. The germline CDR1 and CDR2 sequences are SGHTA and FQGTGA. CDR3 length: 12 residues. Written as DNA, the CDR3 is TGTGCCAGCAGCTCCCCACCAGGGACCCAGTACTTC. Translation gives CASSSPPGTQYF. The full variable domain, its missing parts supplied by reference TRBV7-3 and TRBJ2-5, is GAGVSQTPSNKVTEKGKYVELRCDPISGHTALYWYRQSLGQGPEFLIYFQGTGAADDSGLPNDRFFAVRPEGSVSTLKIQRTERGDSAVYLCASSSPPGTQYFGPGTRLLVL.

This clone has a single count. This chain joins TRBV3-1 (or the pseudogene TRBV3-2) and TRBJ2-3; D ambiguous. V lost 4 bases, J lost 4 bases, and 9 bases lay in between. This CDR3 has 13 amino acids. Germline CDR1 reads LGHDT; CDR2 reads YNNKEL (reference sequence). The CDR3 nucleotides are TGTGCCAGCAGCCTTACTACCTCAGATACGCAGTATTTT. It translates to CASSLTTSDTQYF.

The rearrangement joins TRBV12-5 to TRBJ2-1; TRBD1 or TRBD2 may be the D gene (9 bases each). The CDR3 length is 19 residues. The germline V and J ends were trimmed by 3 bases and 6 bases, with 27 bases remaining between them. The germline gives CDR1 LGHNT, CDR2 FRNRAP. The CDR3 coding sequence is TGTGCTAGTGGTTTACCGGGACAGGGTTCGGTAGCGGGAGTCAATGAGCAGTTCTTC. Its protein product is CASGLPGQGSVAGVNEQFF.